The entry below describes one T cell receptor (beta chain). This sample stems from a study of radiotherapy plus CTLA-4 blockade in lung cancer. This CDR3 comprises 16 residues. Germline CDR1 and CDR2: SNHLY and FYNNEI. With V trimmed by 7 bases and J by 2 bases, 8 bases remained unmatched. TCRdb's table, derived via immunoSEQ multiplex PCR, lists solely in-frame clones and lacks some. Counted here are 35,000 to 45,000 clones, 60% to 80% occurring once; the ten biggest clones make up approximately 2.4%. V is TRBV2 and J is TRBJ2-5, with 12 bases lining up with TRBD2. The source material was peripheral blood, sampled from a patient treated with radiotherapy plus ipilimumab. The source of this sequence is a human donor with non-small cell lung cancer whose response to radiotherapy plus ipilimumab could not be evaluated. CDR3 region: CASKTSGSSRQETQYF. CDR3 bases: TGTGCCAGCAAGACTAGCGGGAGTTCCCGTCAAGAGACCCAGTACTTC.